These 26 T cell receptor beta chains originate from one sample sequenced in a study of cytomegalovirus exposure and HLA in healthy donors. The PCR was carried out with 60 Vbeta primers and 13 Jbeta primers. Clones were sequenced by immunoSEQ multiplex PCR, and TCRdb holds only the in-frame ones, with some missing. The sample contains under 200,000 clones, approximately 78% of which appear only once. The specimen sequenced was PBMCs. These receptors came from a girl aged 2 to 9 in good health and CMV-seropositive.

This sequence joins TRBV7-9 and TRBJ2-7; 8 bases line up with TRBD1. Germline CDR1 reads SEHNR; CDR2 reads FQNEAQ (reference sequence). V gave up 7 bases and J gave up 6 bases; unmatched junction bases: 14. The CDR3 runs 15 residues. The CDR3 coding sequence is TGTGCCAGCAAGGGTCTCAGGGGGCGTTACAGCGAGCAGTACTTC. This sequence encodes CASKGLRGRYSEQYF. Full variable domain (remainder filled in from reference TRBV7-9 and TRBJ2-7): DTGVSQNPRHKITKRGQNVTFRCDPISEHNRLYWYRQTLGQGPEFLTYFQNEAQLEKSRLLSDRFSAERPKGSFSTLEIQRTEQGDSAMYLCASKGLRGRYSEQYFGPGTRLTVT.

The V and J genes are TRBV11-3 and TRBJ2-1; D is undetermined. CDR3 length: 12 amino acids. Trimming left V 5 bases short and J 9 bases short, with 11 bases between. The germline V gene encodes CDR1 SGHNT and CDR2 YENEEA. The CDR3 bases are TGTGCCAGCAGCCGAGTCCCAGGTGAGCAGTTCTTC. It translates to CASSRVPGEQFF. Variable domain in full (rest from reference TRBV11-3 and TRBJ2-1): EAGVVQSPRYKIIEKKQPVAFWCNPISGHNTLYWYLQNLGQGPELLIRYENEEAVDDSQLPKDRFSAERLKGVDSTLKIQPAELGDSAVYLCASSRVPGEQFFGPGTRLTVL.

This chain joins TRBV19 and TRBJ2-5, with 13 nucleotides matching TRBD2. With V trimmed by 5 bases and J by 3 bases, 3 bases remained unmatched. The CDR3 length is 15 residues. The germline V gene has CDR1 LNHDA and CDR2 SQIVND (reference sequence). The CDR3 DNA reads TGTGCCAGTAGTTCCGGACTAGCGGGAGAAGAGACCCAGTACTTC. It specifies CASSSGLAGEETQYF.

The chain recombines TRBV28 with TRBJ2-4; the match to TRBD2 covers 9 bases. Germline V gene sequence: CDR1 MDHEN, CDR2 SYDVKM. Trimming cost V 6 bases and J 9 bases; bases outside gene matches: 12. The CDR3 totals 15 residues. The CDR3 sequence: CASSSDIAGVRIQYF. The CDR3 DNA follows: TGTGCCAGCAGCTCCGACATAGCGGGAGTACGCATTCAGTACTTC.

This rearrangement joins TRBV4-2 to TRBJ2-5; TRBD2 aligns across 7 bases. In germline, CDR1 is LGHNA, CDR2 YNFKEQ. The CDR3 is 14 amino acids. The V gene end was trimmed by 3 bases and the J gene end by 9 bases; junction bases not matched to a gene: 10. CDR3 coding DNA: TGTGCCAGCAGCCAGGGTTTTATGAGCGGGGCCCAGTACTTC. This translates into CASSQGFMSGAQYF.

The V and J genes are TRBV10-2 and TRBJ2-2; TRBD2 is a possible D gene (5 bases). CDR1 and CDR2 (germline): WSHSY, SAAADI. Trimming pared 6 bases from V and 4 bases from J, leaving 9 bases between. The CDR3 sequence is 13 residues long. DNA for the CDR3: TGCGCCAGCAGCCCGGGATTCACCGGGGAGCTGTTTTTT. This gives the protein CASSPGFTGELFF.

This clone was observed a single time. The chain is built from TRBV30 and TRBJ2-7, with D possibly TRBD1 on 6 matching bases. Germline V gene data show CDR1 as GTSNPN and CDR2 as SVGIG (reference sequence). The CDR3 has 11 residues. Deletions cut 5 bases from V and 1 base from J, with 6 bases between. In DNA form, the CDR3 reads TGTGCCTGGGACAGGTCCTACGAGCAGTACTTC. Protein: CAWDRSYEQYF.

This chain joins TRBV10-3 and TRBJ1-2, with unresolved D. This CDR3 spans 12 amino acids. In germline, CDR1 is ENHRY, CDR2 SYGVKD. Trimming stripped 3 bases from V and 1 base from J, with 3 bases between. In DNA form, the CDR3 reads TGTGCCATCAGTGACGTTAACTATGGCTACACCTTC. Encoded protein: CAISDVNYGYTF.

This chain joins TRBV28 and TRBJ2-5; tentatively, D is TRBD2 (7 bases). The ends were cut back, 8 bases at V and 6 bases at J, with 22 bases in the middle. The CDR3 spans 15 residues. Per germline, CDR1 MDHEN and CDR2 SYDVKM. In nucleotides, the CDR3 is TGTGCCAGCTCACTACGAGGGGGAGGGATGAAGACCCAGTACTTC. Residues: CASSLRGGGMKTQYF.

The rearrangement links TRBV28 to TRBJ1-2, with TRBD1 matching 7 bases. The length of the CDR3 is 16 residues. The V and J ends lost 2 bases and 7 bases, in that order; junction bases with no gene match: 13. Germline V gives CDR1 MDHEN, CDR2 SYDVKM. The CDR3 DNA is TGTGCCAGCAGTTTAGTTGAGGGGGCGGGTTTAGGTGGCTACACCTTC. This codes for CASSLVEGAGLGGYTF.

The chain links TRBV27 to TRBJ1-1; possibly TRBD1 for D (5 bases). CDR3 length equals 14 residues. The germline V gene encodes CDR1 MNHEY and CDR2 SMNVEV (reference sequence). Trimming removed 6 bases at V and 3 bases at J, with 14 bases between. The CDR3 loop reads CASRGPPGDTEAFF. The CDR3 bases are TGTGCCAGCAGAGGACCGCCGGGGGACACTGAAGCTTTCTTT.

This chain connects TRBV2 to TRBJ1-5, with a possible D match to TRBD1 (6 bases). The germline V gene has CDR1 SNHLY and CDR2 FYNNEI. With 5 bases removed from V and 4 bases from J, the gap between germline ends came to 12 bases. CDR3 length: 14 residues. The CDR3 region has the DNA TGTGCCAGCAGTCCCACAGGGTGGAATCAGCCCCAGCATTTT. Its translation: CASSPTGWNQPQHF.

V and J are TRBV7-9 and TRBJ2-6, with D possibly matching TRBD2 (5 bases). This CDR3 contains 16 residues. The V and J ends lost 2 bases and 2 bases respectively, with 10 bases between them. Per the germline V gene, CDR1 is SEHNR and CDR2 is FQNEAQ (reference sequence). As DNA, the CDR3 is TGTGCCAGCAGCTTACAAGCGGAGCCTGGGGCCAACGTCCTGACTTTC. Residues: CASSLQAEPGANVLTF.

This chain links TRBV19 with TRBJ1-5; 8 bases are a match to TRBD1. With 5 bases clipped from V and 4 bases from J, the junction kept 7 bases outside the gene matches. The V gene's germline CDR1 is LNHDA and CDR2 SQIVND (reference sequence). The CDR3 contains 15 residues. Here the CDR3 reads CASSPQGARNQPQHF. CDR3 nucleotides: TGTGCCAGTAGTCCCCAGGGGGCGCGGAATCAGCCCCAGCATTTT.

The chain carries TRBV6-4 and TRBJ1-2, with TRBD1 matching over 10 bases. Germline CDR1 MRHNA, CDR2 SNTAGT. The CDR3 contains 14 residues. V dropped 4 bases and J dropped 4; count of bases not matched to a gene: 3. CDR3 DNA: TGTGCCAGCAGTGCGACAGGGGGCGGCTATGGCTACACCTTC. Its translation: CASSATGGGYGYTF.

The CDR3 loop is CASSLVGQGAEAFF. The CDR3 DNA is TGTGCCAGCAGCTTAGTGGGCCAGGGCGCTGAAGCTTTCTTT. The rearrangement uses TRBV11-3 and TRBJ1-1; perhaps TRBD1 as D (5 bases). This CDR3 region has 14 residues. Germline loops: CDR1 SGHNT, CDR2 YENEEA. The V end was cut by 1 base, the J end by 6 bases, with 12 bases between.

The chain combines TRBV12-2 with TRBJ2-7; TRBD2 is taken as the D call from the table, unchecked against the DNA. TRBV12-2 is marked as a pseudogene. CDR3 size: 11 residues. The CDR3 DNA reads as TGTGCAAGTCGCCCCCTCTACGAGCAGTACTTC. Amino acid sequence: CASRPLYEQYF.

This clone was seen a handful of times. V usage is TRBV29-1 and J usage is TRBJ2-6; D is ambiguous. Trimming removed 1 base from V and 0 bases from J, with 10 bases in between. Germline values: CDR1 SQVTM, CDR2 ANQGSEA. The CDR3 sequence is 16 residues long. CDR3 nucleotides: TGCAGCGTTGAAGGCCTTCCAGGCTCTGGGGCCAACGTCCTGACTTTC. This gives the protein CSVEGLPGSGANVLTF.

V gene TRBV2 combines with J gene TRBJ2-1; TRBD2 agrees at 13 bases. Germline V lookup: CDR1 SNHLY, CDR2 FYNNEI. V was pared by 3 bases and J by 8 bases, with 7 bases of the junction left unmatched. The CDR3 has 16 amino acids. CDR3 sequence: CASSEGTSGIGHEQFF. CDR3 bases: TGTGCCAGCAGTGAGGGGACTAGCGGGATAGGCCATGAGCAGTTCTTC.

V usage is TRBV5-1 and J usage is TRBJ2-3; 8 bases match TRBD1. The germline V gene encodes CDR1 SGHRS and CDR2 YFSETQ. After removal of 4 bases from V and 2 bases from J, the junction contained 9 bases not matched to a gene. The CDR3 has 16 residues. The DNA of the CDR3 is TGCGCCAGCAGCACCCGACAGGGGCTGGTCACAGATACGCAGTATTTT. Amino acids: CASSTRQGLVTDTQYF.

The chain carries TRBV12-1 and TRBJ2-2; the table's TRBD1 call for D was not verified on the DNA. TRBV12-1 is reported as a pseudogene. CDR3 size: 12 residues. Here the CDR3 reads CASSPGSGELFF. CDR3 coding DNA: TGTGCCAGCAGCCCAGGGTCCGGGGAGCTGTTTTTT.

CDR3 amino acids: CASSQPTGALSYEQYF. CDR3 DNA: TGCGCCAGCAGCCAACCGACAGGGGCCCTCTCCTACGAGCAGTACTTC. J is TRBJ2-7 and V is TRBV4-1; 8 bases are a match to TRBD1. The CDR3 has 16 amino acids. The V and J ends lost 2 bases and 0 bases, in that order; junction bases with no gene match: 6. Germline-derived CDR1 and CDR2 are MGHRA and YSYEKL.

About this clone itself: One end of the junction is discordant with germline, which a read error may explain. The chain is built from TRBV7-9 and TRBJ2-7; D remains ambiguous. The germline V gene encodes CDR1 SEHNR and CDR2 FQNEAQ (reference sequence). This CDR3 spans 15 amino acids. The CDR3 sequence is CANSPPVAENYEQYF. The CDR3, as DNA: TGTGCCAACAGCCCACCTGTCGCGGAAAACTACGAGCAGTACTTC. Together with reference TRBV7-9 and TRBJ2-7, the CDR3 gives the full variable domain: DTGVSQNPRHKITKRGQNVTFRCDPISEHNRLYWYRQTLGQGPEFLTYFQNEAQLEKSRLLSDRFSAERPKGSFSTLEIQRTEQGDSAMYLCANSPPVAENYEQYFGPGTRLTVT.

This rearrangement joins TRBV27 to TRBJ2-7; 12 nucleotides line up with TRBD2. Trimming took 4 bases from V and 4 from J; bases not matched to a gene: 8. From germline, CDR1 is MNHEY and CDR2 SMNVEV (reference sequence). The CDR3 totals 16 residues. The chain's CDR3 is CASSSGLAGLRYEQYF. The CDR3 bases are TGTGCCAGCAGTTCTGGACTAGCGGGATTAAGATACGAGCAGTACTTC.

The chain couples TRBV14 to TRBJ1-6; D is unclear. Trimming removed 3 bases at V and 10 bases at J, with 10 bases between. CDR3 length: 13 residues. Germline V CDR1 and CDR2: SGHDN, FVKESK. The CDR3 loop is CASSQAPGSPLHF. DNA of the CDR3: TGTGCCAGCAGCCAGGCCCCAGGCTCACCCCTCCACTTT.

V and J are TRBV4-1 and TRBJ2-7, with D maybe TRBD2 (6 bases). Trimming removed 1 base at V and 3 bases at J, with 7 bases between. The CDR3 is 13 residues long. CDR1 MGHRA and CDR2 YSYEKL come from the germline V gene. The CDR3: CASSQAAGYEQYF. CDR3 DNA: TGCGCCAGCAGCCAAGCAGCGGGCTACGAGCAGTACTTC.